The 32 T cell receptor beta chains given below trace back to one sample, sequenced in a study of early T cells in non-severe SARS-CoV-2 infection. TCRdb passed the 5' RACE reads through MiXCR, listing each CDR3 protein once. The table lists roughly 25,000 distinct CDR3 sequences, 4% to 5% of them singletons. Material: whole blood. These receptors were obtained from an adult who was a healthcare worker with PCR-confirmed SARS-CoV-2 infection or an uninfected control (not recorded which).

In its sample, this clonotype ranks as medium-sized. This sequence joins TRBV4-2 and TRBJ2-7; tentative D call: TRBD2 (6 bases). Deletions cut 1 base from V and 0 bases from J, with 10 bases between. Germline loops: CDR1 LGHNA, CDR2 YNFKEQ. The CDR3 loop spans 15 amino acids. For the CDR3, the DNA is TGTGCCAGCAGCCAAGTCCTAGCGAGCTCCTACGAGCAGTACTTC. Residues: CASSQVLASSYEQYF.

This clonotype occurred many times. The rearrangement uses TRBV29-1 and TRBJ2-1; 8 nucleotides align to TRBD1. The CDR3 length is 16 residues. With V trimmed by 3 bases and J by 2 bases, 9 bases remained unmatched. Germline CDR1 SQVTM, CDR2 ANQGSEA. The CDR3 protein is CSVENSGQGTYNEQFF. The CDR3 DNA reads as TGCAGCGTTGAGAATTCTGGACAGGGTACCTACAATGAGCAGTTCTTC.

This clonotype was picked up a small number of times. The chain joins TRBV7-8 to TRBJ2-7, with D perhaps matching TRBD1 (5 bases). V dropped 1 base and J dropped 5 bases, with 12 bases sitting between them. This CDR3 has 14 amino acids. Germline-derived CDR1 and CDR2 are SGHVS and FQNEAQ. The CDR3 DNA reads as TGTGCCAGCAGCTTAGGCCAGGGCAGGGACGAGCAGTACTTC. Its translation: CASSLGQGRDEQYF.

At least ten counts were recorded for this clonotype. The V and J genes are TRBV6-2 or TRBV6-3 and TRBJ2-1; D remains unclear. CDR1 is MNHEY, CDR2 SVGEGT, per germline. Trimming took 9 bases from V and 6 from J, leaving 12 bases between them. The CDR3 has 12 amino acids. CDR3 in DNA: TGTGCCAGTTGGTCGGGCCCCAATGAGCAGTTCTTC. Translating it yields CASWSGPNEQFF.

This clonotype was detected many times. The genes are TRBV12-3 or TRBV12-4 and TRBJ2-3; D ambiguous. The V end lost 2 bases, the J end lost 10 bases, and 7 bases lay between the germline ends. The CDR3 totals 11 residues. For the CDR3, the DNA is TGTGCCAGCAGTTTACAGAATCCGCAGTATTTT. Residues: CASSLQNPQYF.

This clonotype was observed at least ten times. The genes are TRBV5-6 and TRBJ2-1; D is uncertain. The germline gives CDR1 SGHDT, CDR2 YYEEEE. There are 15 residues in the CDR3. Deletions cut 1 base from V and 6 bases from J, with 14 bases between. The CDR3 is CASSLLPPTSNEQFF. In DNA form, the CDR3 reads TGTGCCAGCAGCTTGCTCCCGCCCACCTCCAATGAGCAGTTCTTC.

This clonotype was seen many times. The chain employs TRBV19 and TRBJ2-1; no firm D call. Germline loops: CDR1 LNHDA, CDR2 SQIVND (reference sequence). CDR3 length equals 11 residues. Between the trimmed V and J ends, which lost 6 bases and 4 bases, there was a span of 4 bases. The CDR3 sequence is CASSRYNEQFF. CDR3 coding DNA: TGTGCCAGTAGCCGGTACAATGAGCAGTTCTTC.

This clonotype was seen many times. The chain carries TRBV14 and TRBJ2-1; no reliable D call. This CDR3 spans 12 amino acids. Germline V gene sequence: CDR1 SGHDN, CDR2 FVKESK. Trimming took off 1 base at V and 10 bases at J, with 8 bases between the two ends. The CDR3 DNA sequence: TGTGCCAGCAGCCAAGGAACTCGGGAGCAGTTCTTC. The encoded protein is CASSQGTREQFF.

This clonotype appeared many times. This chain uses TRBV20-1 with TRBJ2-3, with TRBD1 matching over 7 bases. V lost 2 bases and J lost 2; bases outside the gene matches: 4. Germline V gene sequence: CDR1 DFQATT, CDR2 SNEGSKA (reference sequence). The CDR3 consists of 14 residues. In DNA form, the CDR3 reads TGCAGTGCTAGACGACAGGGATACACAGATACGCAGTATTTT. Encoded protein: CSARRQGYTDTQYF.

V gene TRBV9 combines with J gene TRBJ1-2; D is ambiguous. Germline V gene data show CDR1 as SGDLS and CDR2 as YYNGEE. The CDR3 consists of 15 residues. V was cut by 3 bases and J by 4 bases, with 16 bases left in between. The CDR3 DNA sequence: TGTGCCAGCAGCGCTAACACCGTCGGTATCTATGGCTACACCTTC. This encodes CASSANTVGIYGYTF.

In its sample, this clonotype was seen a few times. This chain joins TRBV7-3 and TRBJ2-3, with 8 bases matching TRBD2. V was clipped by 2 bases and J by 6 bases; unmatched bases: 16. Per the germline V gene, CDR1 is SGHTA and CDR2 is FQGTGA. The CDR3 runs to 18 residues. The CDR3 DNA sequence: TGTGCCAGCAGCTTACGTGGCCGAAGCGGGAGCGCCCCCGATACGCAGTATTTT. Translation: CASSLRGRSGSAPDTQYF.

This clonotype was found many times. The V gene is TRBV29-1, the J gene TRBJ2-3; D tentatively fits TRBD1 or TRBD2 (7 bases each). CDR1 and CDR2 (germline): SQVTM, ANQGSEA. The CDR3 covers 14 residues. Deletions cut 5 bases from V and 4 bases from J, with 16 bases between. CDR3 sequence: CSVQGGRGADTQYF. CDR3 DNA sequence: TGCAGCGTTCAGGGGGGGAGGGGAGCAGATACGCAGTATTTT.

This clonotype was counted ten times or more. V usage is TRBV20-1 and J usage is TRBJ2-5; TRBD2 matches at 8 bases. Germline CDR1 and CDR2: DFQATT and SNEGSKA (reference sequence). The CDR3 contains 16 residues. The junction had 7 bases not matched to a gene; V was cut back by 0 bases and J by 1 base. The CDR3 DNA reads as TGCAGTGCTAGAGATTCCCTAGCGGGCATCCAAGAGACCCAGTACTTC. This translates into CSARDSLAGIQETQYF.

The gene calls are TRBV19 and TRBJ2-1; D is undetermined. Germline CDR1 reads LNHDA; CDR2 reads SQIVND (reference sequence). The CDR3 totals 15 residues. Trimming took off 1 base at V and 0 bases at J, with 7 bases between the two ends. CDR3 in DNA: TGTGCCAGTAGTATAGCCCTTAGCTCCTACAATGAGCAGTTCTTC. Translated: CASSIALSSYNEQFF.

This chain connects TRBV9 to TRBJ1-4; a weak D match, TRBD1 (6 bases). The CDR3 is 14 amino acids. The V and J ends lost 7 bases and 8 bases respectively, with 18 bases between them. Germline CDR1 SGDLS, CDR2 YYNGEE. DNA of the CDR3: TGTGCCAGCGCACCCCGCGAGGGACAAGAAAAACTGTTTTTT. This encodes CASAPREGQEKLFF.

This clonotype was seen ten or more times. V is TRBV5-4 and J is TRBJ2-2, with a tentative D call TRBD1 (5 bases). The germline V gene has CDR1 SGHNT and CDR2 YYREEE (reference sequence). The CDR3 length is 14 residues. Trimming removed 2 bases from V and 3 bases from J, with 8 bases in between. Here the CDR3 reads CASSFGQDTGELFF. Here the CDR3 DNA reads TGTGCCAGCAGCTTTGGACAAGACACCGGGGAGCTGTTTTTT.

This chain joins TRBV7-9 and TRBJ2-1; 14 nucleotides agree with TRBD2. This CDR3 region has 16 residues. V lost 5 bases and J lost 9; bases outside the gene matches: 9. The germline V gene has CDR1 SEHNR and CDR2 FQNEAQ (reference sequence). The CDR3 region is CASSTLTSGRESEQFF. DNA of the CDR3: TGTGCCAGCAGCACCTTGACTAGCGGGAGGGAAAGTGAGCAGTTCTTC.

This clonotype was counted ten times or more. The CDR3 here is CASSAGSYNEQFF. The CDR3 nucleotides read TGTGCCAGCTCAGCGGGCTCCTACAATGAGCAGTTCTTC. The rearrangement joins TRBV18 to TRBJ2-1; TRBD2 is a possible D gene (5 bases). Germline CDR1 and CDR2: KGHSH and LQKENI. The CDR3 sequence is 13 residues long. V lost 5 bases, J lost 0 bases, and 5 bases lay in between.

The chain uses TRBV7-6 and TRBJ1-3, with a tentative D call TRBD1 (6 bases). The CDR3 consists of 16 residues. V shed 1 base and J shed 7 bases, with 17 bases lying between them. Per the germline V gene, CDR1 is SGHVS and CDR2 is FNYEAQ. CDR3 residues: CASSLVGTAQGNTIYF. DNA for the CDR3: TGTGCCAGCAGCTTAGTGGGGACCGCTCAGGGGAACACCATATATTTT.

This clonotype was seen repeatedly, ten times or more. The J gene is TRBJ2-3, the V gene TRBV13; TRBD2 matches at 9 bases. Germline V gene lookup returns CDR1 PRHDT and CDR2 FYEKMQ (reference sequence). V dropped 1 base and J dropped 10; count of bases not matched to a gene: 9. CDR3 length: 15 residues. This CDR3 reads CASSLVGSGRSAQYF. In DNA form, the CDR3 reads TGTGCCAGCAGCTTAGTGGGTAGCGGGAGATCCGCGCAGTATTTT.

The CDR3 sequence is CASSPGGGSDQPQHF. The CDR3 region has the DNA TGTGCCAGCAGCCCGGGGGGAGGAAGCGATCAGCCCCAGCATTTT. This rearrangement joins TRBV7-8 to TRBJ1-5; a possible D gene is TRBD1 (5 bases). The CDR3 extends over 15 amino acids. The ends were cut back, 5 bases at V and 5 bases at J, with 16 bases in the middle. Germline CDR1 SGHVS, CDR2 FQNEAQ. The complete variable domain, with remaining parts taken from reference TRBV7-8 and TRBJ1-5, reads GAGVSQSPRYKVAKRGQDVALRCDPISGHVSLFWYQQALGQGPEFLTYFQNEAQLDKSGLPSDRFFAERPEGSVSTLKIQRTQQEDSAVYLCASSPGGGSDQPQHFGDGTRLSIL.

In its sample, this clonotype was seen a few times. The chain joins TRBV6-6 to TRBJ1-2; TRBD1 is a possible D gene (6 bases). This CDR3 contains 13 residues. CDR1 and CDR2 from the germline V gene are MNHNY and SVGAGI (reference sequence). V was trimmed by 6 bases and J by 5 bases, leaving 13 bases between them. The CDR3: CASSPAGQYGYTF. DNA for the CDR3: TGTGCCAGCAGCCCCGCCGGACAGTATGGCTACACCTTC.

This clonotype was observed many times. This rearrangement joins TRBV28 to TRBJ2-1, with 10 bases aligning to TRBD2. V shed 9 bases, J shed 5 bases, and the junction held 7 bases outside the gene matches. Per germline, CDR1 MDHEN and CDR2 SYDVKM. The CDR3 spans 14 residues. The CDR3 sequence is CASAIAGGDNEQFF. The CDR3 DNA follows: TGTGCCAGTGCAATAGCGGGAGGAGACAATGAGCAGTTCTTC.

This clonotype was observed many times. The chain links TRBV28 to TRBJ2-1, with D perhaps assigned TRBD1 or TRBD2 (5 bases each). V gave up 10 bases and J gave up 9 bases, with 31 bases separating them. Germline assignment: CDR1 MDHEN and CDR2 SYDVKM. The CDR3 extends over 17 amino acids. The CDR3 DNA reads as TGTGCCACCAAAACAGAACTAGGCCCCAGAGTGAGGGGTGAGCAGTTCTTC. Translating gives CATKTELGPRVRGEQFF.

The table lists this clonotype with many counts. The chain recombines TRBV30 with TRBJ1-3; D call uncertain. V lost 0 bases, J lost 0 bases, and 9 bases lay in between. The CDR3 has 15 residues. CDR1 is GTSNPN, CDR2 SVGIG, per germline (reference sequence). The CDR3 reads CAWSVRSFSGNTIYF. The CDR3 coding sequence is TGTGCCTGGAGTGTACGGAGCTTCTCTGGAAACACCATATATTTT.

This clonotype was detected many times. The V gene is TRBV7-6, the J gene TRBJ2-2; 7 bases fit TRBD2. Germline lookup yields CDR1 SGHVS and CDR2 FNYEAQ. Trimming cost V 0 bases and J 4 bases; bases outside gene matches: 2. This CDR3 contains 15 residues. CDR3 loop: CASSLAGGPTGELFF. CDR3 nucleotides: TGTGCCAGCAGCTTAGCGGGAGGGCCCACCGGGGAGCTGTTTTTT.

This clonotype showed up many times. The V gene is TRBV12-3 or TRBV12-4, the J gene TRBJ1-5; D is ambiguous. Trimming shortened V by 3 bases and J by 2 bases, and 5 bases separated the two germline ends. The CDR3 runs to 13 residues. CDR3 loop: CASSLQGNQPQHF. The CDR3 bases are TGTGCCAGCAGTTTGCAGGGCAATCAGCCCCAGCATTTT.

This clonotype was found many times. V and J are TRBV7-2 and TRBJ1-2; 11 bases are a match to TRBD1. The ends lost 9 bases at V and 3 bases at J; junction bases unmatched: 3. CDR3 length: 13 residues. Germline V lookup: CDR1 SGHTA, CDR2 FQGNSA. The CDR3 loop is CASEDRGHYGYTF. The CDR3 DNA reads TGTGCCAGTGAGGACAGGGGGCACTATGGCTACACCTTC.

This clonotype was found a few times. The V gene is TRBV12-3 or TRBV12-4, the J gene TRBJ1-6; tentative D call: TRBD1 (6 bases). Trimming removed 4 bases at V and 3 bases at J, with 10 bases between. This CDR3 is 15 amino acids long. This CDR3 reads CASSWDTNYNSPLHF. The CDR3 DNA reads TGTGCCAGCAGTTGGGACACCAACTATAATTCACCCCTCCACTTT.

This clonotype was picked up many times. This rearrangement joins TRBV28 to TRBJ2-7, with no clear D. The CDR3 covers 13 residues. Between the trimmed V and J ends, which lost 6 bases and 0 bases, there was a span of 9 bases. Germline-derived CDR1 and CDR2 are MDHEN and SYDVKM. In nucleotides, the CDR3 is TGTGCCAGCAGGCTAGGTAGCTCCTACGAGCAGTACTTC. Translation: CASRLGSSYEQYF. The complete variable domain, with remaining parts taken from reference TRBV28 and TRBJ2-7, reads DVKVTQSSRYLVKRTGEKVFLECVQDMDHENMFWYRQDPGLGLRLIYFSYDVKMKEKGDIPEGYSVSREKKERFSLILESASTNQTSMYLCASRLGSSYEQYFGPGTRLTVT.

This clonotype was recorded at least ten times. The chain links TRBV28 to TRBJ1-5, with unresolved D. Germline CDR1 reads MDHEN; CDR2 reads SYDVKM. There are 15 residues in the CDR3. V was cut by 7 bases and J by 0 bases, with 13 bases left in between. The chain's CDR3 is CASKSETYSNQPQHF. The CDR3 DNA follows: TGTGCCAGCAAGTCCGAGACCTATAGCAATCAGCCCCAGCATTTT.

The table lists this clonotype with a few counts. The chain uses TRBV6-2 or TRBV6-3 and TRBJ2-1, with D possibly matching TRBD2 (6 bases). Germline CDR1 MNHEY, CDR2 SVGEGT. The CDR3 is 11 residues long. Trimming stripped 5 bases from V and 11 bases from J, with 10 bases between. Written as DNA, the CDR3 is TGTGCCAGCAGTGCCCTAGCGAAGCAGTTCTTC. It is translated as CASSALAKQFF.